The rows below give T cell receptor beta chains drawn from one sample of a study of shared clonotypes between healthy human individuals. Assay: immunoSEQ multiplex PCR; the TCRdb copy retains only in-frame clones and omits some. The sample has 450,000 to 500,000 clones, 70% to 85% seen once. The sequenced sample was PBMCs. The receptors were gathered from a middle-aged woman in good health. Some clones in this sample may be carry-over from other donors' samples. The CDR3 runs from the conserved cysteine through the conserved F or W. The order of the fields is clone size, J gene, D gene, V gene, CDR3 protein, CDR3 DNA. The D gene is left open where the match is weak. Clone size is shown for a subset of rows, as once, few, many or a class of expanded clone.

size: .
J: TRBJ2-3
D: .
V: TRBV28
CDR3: CASSFPPPDTQYF
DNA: TGTGCCAGCAGTTTTCCCCCCCCAGATACGCAGTATTTT

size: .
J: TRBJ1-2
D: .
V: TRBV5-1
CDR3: CASSEPGAVSYGYTF
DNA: TGCGCCAGCAGCGAACCAGGGGCGGTTAGCTATGGCTACACCTTC

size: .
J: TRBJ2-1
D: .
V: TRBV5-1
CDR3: CASSSEPSVGEQFF
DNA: TGCGCCAGCAGCTCCGAACCCTCTGTCGGGGAGCAGTTCTTC

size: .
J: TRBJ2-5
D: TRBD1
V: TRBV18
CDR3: CASSRPGTGQQETQYF
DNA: TGTGCCAGCTCACGCCCCGGGACAGGACAACAAGAGACCCAGTACTTC

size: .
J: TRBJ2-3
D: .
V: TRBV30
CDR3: CAWRDQADTQYF
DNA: TGTGCCTGGAGGGACCAAGCAGATACGCAGTATTTT

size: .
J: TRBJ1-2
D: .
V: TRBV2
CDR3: CASQGEVNYGYTF
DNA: TGTGCCAGCCAAGGCGAAGTGAACTATGGCTACACCTTC

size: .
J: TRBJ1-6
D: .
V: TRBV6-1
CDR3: CASSEVAGESPLHF
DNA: TGTGCCAGCAGTGAAGTGGCAGGGGAGTCACCCCTCCACTTT

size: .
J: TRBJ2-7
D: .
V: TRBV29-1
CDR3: CSVAPDGIYEQYF
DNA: TGCAGCGTTGCGCCGGACGGAATCTACGAGCAGTACTTC

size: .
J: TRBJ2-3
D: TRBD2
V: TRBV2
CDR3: CASTIQAGGWADTQYF
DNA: TGTGCCAGCACTATACAAGCGGGAGGGTGGGCAGATACGCAGTATTTT

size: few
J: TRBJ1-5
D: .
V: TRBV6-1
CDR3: CASSERTVAFNQPQHF
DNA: TGTGCCAGCAGTGAGAGGACAGTTGCATTTAATCAGCCCCAGCATTTT

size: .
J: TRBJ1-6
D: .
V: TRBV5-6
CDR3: CASSLAGTGNSPLHF
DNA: TGTGCCAGCAGCTTGGCAGGTACAGGAAATTCACCCCTCCACTTT

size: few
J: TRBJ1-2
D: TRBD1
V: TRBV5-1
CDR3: CASSVTGLGGYTF
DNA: TGCGCCAGCAGCGTGACAGGGTTGGGCGGCTACACCTTC

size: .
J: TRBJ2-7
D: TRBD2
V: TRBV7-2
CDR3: CASSLTSGSGEQYF
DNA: TGTGCCAGCAGCTTGACTAGCGGGAGCGGTGAGCAGTACTTC

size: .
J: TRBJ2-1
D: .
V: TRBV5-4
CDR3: CASSEDRSGTYNEQFF
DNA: TGTGCCAGCAGTGAAGACCGTAGCGGAACCTACAATGAGCAGTTCTTC

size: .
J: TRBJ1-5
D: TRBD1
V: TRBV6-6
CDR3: CASSYSPGGEPQHF
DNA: TGTGCCAGCAGTTACTCGCCAGGGGGGGAGCCCCAGCATTTT

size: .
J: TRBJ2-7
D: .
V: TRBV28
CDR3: CASSLSPRRGSYEQYF
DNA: TGTGCCAGCAGTTTATCCCCCAGACGAGGCTCCTACGAGCAGTACTTC

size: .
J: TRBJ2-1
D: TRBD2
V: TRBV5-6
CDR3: CASSRKGWTSGYNEQFF
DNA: TGTGCCAGCAGCCGCAAGGGATGGACTAGCGGCTACAATGAGCAGTTCTTC

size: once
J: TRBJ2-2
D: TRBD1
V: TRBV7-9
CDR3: CASSPPRIGQGNTGELFF
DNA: TGTGCCAGCAGCCCGCCACGTATTGGACAGGGAAACACCGGGGAGCTGTTTTTT

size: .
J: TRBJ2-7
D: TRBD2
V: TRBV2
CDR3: CASNDLAASYEQCF
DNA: TGTGCCAGCAACGACCTAGCGGCCTCCTACGAGCAGTGCTTC

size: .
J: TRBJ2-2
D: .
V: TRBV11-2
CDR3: CASSPPQLGELFF
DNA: TGTGCCAGCAGCCCCCCCCAATTAGGGGAGCTGTTTTTT

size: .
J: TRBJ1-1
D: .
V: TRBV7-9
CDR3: CASSLKSGKNTEAFF
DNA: TGTGCCAGCAGCTTAAAATCAGGGAAGAACACTGAAGCTTTCTTT

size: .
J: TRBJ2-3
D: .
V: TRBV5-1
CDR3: CASSLEHTPDTQYF
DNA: TGCGCCAGCAGCCTGGAGCATACCCCAGATACGCAGTATTTT

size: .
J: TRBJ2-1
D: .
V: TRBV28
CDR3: CASSFARYNEQFF
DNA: TGTGCCAGCAGTTTTGCCCGCTACAATGAGCAGTTCTTC

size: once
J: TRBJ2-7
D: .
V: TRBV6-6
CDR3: CASSYPGQYEQYF
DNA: TGTGCCAGCAGTTACCCCGGACAGTACGAGCAGTACTTC

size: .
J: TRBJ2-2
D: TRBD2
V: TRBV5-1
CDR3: CASSLALAGTGELFF
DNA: TGCGCCAGCAGCTTGGCGCTAGCGGGAACCGGGGAGCTGTTTTTT

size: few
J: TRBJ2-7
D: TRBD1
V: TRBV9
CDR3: CASSPRGTASYEQYF
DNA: TGTGCCAGCAGCCCAAGAGGGACAGCCTCCTACGAGCAGTACTTC

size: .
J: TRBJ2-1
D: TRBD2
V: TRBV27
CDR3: CASSWRTSGYNEQFF
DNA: TGTGCCAGCAGTTGGAGGACTAGCGGCTACAATGAGCAGTTCTTC

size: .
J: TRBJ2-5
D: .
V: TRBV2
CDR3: CASSERPNQETQYF
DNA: TGTGCCAGCAGTGAGCGACCAAACCAAGAGACCCAGTACTTC

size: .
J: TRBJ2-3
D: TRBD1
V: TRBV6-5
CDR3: CASRNHGDRTDTQYF
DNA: TGTGCCAGTCGGAATCACGGGGACAGAACAGATACGCAGTATTTT

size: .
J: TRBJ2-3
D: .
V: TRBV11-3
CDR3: CASSLQGSGDTQYF
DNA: TGTGCCAGCAGCTTACAGGGGTCTGGAGATACGCAGTATTTT

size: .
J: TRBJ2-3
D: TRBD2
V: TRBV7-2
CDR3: CASSPGTSGYTQYF
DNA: TGTGCCAGCAGCCCCGGGACTAGCGGGTACACGCAGTATTTT

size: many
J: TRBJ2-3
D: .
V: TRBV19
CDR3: CASSIREGGRYTQYF
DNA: TGTGCCAGTAGTATAAGGGAAGGGGGTAGATATACGCAGTATTTT

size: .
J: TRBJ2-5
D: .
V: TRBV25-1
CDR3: CASSEYRQGGETQYF
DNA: TGTGCCAGCAGTGAATATAGGCAGGGGGGAGAGACCCAGTACTTC

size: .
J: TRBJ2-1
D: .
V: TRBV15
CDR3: CATSRDQIARVTYNEQFF
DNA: TGTGCCACCAGCAGAGATCAAATAGCGAGGGTTACCTACAATGAGCAGTTCTTC

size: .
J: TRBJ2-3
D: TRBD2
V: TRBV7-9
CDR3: CASSLGTSGYRDTQYF
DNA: TGTGCCAGCAGCTTAGGAACTAGCGGGTATCGAGATACGCAGTATTTT

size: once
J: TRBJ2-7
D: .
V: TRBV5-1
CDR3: CASSLVGSGDYEQYF
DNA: TGCGCCAGCAGCTTAGTAGGGTCTGGGGACTACGAGCAGTACTTC

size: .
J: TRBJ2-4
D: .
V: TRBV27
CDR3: CASRSGGASKNIQYF
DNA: TGTGCCAGCAGATCCGGAGGAGCATCCAAAAACATTCAGTACTTC

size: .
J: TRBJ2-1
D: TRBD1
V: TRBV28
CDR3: CASSLSRGFYNEQFF
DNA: TGTGCCAGCAGTTTATCCAGGGGGTTCTACAATGAGCAGTTCTTC

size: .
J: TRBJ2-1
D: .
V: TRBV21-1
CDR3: CAIPGTGTSLNNEQFF
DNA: TGTGCCATCCCAGGCACCGGGACTAGCCTTAACAATGAGCAGTTCTTC

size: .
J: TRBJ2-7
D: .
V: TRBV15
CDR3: CATSRQGTYEQYF
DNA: TGTGCCACCAGCAGACAGGGAACCTACGAGCAGTACTTC

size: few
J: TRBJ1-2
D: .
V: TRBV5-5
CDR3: CASSVTGLLGSYGYTF
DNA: TGTGCCAGCAGCGTCACCGGACTCCTCGGATCCTATGGCTACACCTTC

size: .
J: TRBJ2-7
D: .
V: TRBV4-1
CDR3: CASSPHPSDVPYEQYF
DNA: TGCGCCAGCAGCCCACACCCATCGGATGTGCCTTACGAGCAGTACTTC

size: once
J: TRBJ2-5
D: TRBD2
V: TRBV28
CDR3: CASSLRSSGSKTQYF
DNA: TGTGCCAGCAGTTTAAGGTCTAGCGGGAGTAAGACCCAGTACTTC

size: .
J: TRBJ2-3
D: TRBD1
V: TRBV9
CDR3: CASSVRQTGGVNTDTQYF
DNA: TGTGCCAGCAGCGTAAGACAGACAGGGGGAGTGAACACAGATACGCAGTATTTT

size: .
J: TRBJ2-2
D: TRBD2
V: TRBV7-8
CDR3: CASSFIRGLAGVKGGELFF
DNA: TGTGCCAGCAGCTTCATTAGGGGACTAGCGGGAGTGAAAGGCGGGGAGCTGTTTTTT

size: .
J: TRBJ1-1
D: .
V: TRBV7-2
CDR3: CASSSPEWIRDTEAFF
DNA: TGTGCCAGCAGCTCCCCTGAGTGGATTCGGGACACTGAAGCTTTCTTT

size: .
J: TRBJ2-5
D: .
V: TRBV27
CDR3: CASSWAGTQETQYF
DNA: TGTGCCAGCAGTTGGGCAGGGACGCAAGAGACCCAGTACTTC

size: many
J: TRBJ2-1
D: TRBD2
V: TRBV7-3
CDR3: CASSFGTNNEQFF
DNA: TGTGCCAGCAGCTTTGGGACTAATAATGAGCAGTTCTTC

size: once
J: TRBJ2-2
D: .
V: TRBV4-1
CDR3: CASSLQLTTGELFF
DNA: TGCGCCAGCAGCCTACAGTTAACCACCGGGGAGCTGTTTTTT

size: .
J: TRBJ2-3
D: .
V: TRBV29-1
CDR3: CSSFPGLSDTQYF
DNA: TGCAGCTCATTTCCGGGACTCTCAGATACGCAGTATTTT

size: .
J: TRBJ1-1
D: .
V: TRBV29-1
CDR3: CSASGGWGMNTEAFF
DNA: TGCAGCGCCTCCGGGGGTTGGGGAATGAACACTGAAGCTTTCTTT

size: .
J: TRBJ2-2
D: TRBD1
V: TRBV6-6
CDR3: CASSGTGGTGELFF
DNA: TGTGCCAGCAGTGGGACAGGGGGCACCGGGGAGCTGTTTTTT

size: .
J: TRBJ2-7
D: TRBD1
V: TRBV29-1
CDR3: CSVPGTGVAEQYF
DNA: TGCAGCGTCCCCGGGACAGGGGTTGCCGAGCAGTACTTC

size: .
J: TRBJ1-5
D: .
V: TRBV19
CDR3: CASSIGGRNQPQHF
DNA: TGTGCCAGTAGTATCGGTGGCAGAAATCAGCCCCAGCATTTT

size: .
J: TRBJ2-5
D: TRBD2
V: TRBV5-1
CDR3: CASSLSGLAGVETQYF
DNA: TGCGCCAGCAGCTTGTCGGGACTAGCGGGAGTGGAGACCCAGTACTTC

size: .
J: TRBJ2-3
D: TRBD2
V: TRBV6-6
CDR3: CASSLNREEGVTQYF
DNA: TGTGCCAGCAGCCTCAACCGGGAGGAGGGAGTTACGCAGTATTTT

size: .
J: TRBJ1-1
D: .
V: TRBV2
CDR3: CASRSGGGTEAFF
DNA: TGTGCCAGCAGGAGTGGGGGGGGCACTGAAGCTTTCTTT

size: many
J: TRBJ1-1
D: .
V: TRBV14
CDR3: CASSQVSWNTEAFF
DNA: TGTGCCAGCAGCCAAGTCTCGTGGAACACTGAAGCTTTCTTT

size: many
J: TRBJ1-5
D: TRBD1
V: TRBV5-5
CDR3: CASSLGGQGSQPQHF
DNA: TGTGCCAGCAGCTTGGGGGGACAGGGGAGTCAGCCCCAGCATTTT